These T cell receptor beta chains were read from a single sample in a study of T cell responses to AZD1222 COVID-19 vaccine. Using immunoSEQ multiplex PCR, the repertoire was profiled, and TCRdb retains in-frame clones only, with some absent. This repertoire shows 160,000 or so clones, 80% to 90% found once; its top ten account for roughly 6.9%. The sample in question was peripheral blood, obtained after recovery from COVID-19. The source of these receptors is an adult who had recovered from COVID-19. The CDR3 runs from the conserved cysteine through the conserved F or W. The order of the fields is CDR3 protein, J gene, V gene.

CDR3: CASSIKTPAGNTEAFF
J: TRBJ1-1
V: TRBV19

CDR3: CSVVVSGRGNQPQHF
J: TRBJ1-5
V: TRBV29-1

CDR3: CASSRPLGGANVLTF
J: TRBJ2-6
V: TRBV3-1/TRBV3-2

CDR3: CASTPLGPLYGYTF
J: TRBJ1-2
V: TRBV19

CDR3: CASSLGTSGEQYF
J: TRBJ2-7
V: TRBV7-6

CDR3: CASSFGPARAGELFF
J: TRBJ2-2
V: TRBV7-2

CDR3: CASSSPTGGNTEAFF
J: TRBJ1-1
V: TRBV27

CDR3: CASSADPTRDQPQHF
J: TRBJ1-5
V: TRBV18

CDR3: CASSLPQGPIYGYTF
J: TRBJ1-2
V: TRBV28

CDR3: CASSIGNTGELFF
J: TRBJ2-2
V: TRBV19

CDR3: CASSSIAGYGETQYF
J: TRBJ2-5
V: TRBV5-4

CDR3: CASSEIGDEQFF
J: TRBJ2-1
V: TRBV6-1

CDR3: CASSSLLTGAGLTEAFF
J: TRBJ1-1
V: TRBV27

CDR3: CASREAASYEQYF
J: TRBJ2-7
V: TRBV12-3/TRBV12-4

CDR3: CASSQGGIQPQHF
J: TRBJ1-5
V: TRBV14

CDR3: CASSSLGGSDSEAFF
J: TRBJ1-1
V: TRBV5-1

CDR3: CASSRALAGGGADTQYF
J: TRBJ2-3
V: TRBV5-4

CDR3: CASSQKGTEAFF
J: TRBJ1-1
V: TRBV7-9

CDR3: CAISGGGLETQYF
J: TRBJ2-5
V: TRBV10-3

CDR3: CASSALDRDTEAFF
J: TRBJ1-1
V: TRBV13

CDR3: CASSQVPGDQSPLHF
J: TRBJ1-6
V: TRBV4-1

CDR3: CASGIAGGPGYNEQFF
J: TRBJ2-1
V: TRBV3-1/TRBV3-2

CDR3: CASSLKATEAFF
J: TRBJ1-1
V: TRBV7-2

CDR3: CASSGTGAYQPQHF
J: TRBJ1-5
V: TRBV28

CDR3: CASTQGGNSPLHF
J: TRBJ1-6
V: TRBV7-6

CDR3: CASSSLGAGELFF
J: TRBJ2-2
V: TRBV6-2/TRBV6-3

CDR3: CASSLVRADHEAFF
J: TRBJ1-1
V: TRBV5-1

CDR3: CASSSIRSGNYGYTF
J: TRBJ1-2
V: TRBV5-4

CDR3: CASSYPLQPQHF
J: TRBJ1-5
V: TRBV6-2/TRBV6-3

CDR3: CASSRGGASTGELFF
J: TRBJ2-2
V: TRBV5-1

CDR3: CASSVEIEQTNQPQHF
J: TRBJ1-5
V: TRBV19

CDR3: CASSPRGPTEASF
J: TRBJ1-1
V: TRBV5-1

CDR3: CASKGELATHEQFF
J: TRBJ2-1
V: TRBV11-1

CDR3: CASSVGQPSSYEQYF
J: TRBJ2-7
V: TRBV9

CDR3: CASSLRTSSSTDTQYF
J: TRBJ2-3
V: TRBV5-6

CDR3: CASSPRRLQETQYF
J: TRBJ2-5
V: TRBV18

CDR3: CASSVVRPANYGYTF
J: TRBJ1-2
V: TRBV9

CDR3: CASSIGGYEQYF
J: TRBJ2-7
V: TRBV19

CDR3: CASSPGPGETQYF
J: TRBJ2-5
V: TRBV7-2

CDR3: CSVFKAGANYEQYF
J: TRBJ2-7
V: TRBV29-1

CDR3: CASSLGSGQGDGTFF
J: TRBJ1-1
V: TRBV5-1

CDR3: CASSSGSGNTIYF
J: TRBJ1-3
V: TRBV7-4